This TCR beta chain came from a study of blood T cell repertoires in COVID-19. Looking at the study overall: Both acute and convalescent COVID-19 samples were obtained from the United States, Italy and Spain. PBMCs, B-cell-depleted T cells, or T cells were the source of the cDNA or gDNA that made up the material.

Source study methods: Estimated nucleated cell counts came from reference gene primer amplification. The data were produced by immunoSEQ multiplex PCR, yet TCRdb's version contains in-frame clones alone and is incomplete. V and J calls and clone size are given by that table; D and trimming were obtained from the DNA. The sample lists around 60,000 clones; roughly 80% were seen once. V shed 8 bases, J shed 5 bases, and the junction held 7 bases outside the gene matches. Per the germline V gene, CDR1 is SEHNR and CDR2 is FQNEAQ (reference sequence). There are 15 residues in the CDR3. The specimen sequenced was peripheral blood. This receptor was taken from an older man with acute or convalescent COVID-19. The chain uses TRBV7-9 and TRBJ1-4; 11 bases line up with TRBD1. The chain's CDR3 is CASSGTGGQNEKLFF. CDR3 DNA sequence: TGTGCCAGCTCCGGGACAGGGGGACAAAATGAAAAACTGTTTTTT.